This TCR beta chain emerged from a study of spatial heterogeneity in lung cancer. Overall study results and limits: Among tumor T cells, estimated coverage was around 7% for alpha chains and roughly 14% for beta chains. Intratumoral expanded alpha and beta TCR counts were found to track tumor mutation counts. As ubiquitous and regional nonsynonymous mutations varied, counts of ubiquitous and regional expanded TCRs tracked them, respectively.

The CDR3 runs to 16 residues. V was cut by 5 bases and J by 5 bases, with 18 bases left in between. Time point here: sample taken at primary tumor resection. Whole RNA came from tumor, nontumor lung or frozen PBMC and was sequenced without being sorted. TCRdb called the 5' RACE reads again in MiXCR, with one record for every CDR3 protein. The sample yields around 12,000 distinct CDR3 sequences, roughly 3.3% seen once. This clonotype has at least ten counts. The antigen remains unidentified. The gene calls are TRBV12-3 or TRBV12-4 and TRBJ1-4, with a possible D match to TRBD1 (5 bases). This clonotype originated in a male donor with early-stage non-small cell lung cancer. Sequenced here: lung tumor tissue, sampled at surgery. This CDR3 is CASSIRRGSTNEKLFF. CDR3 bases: TGTGCCAGCAGTATTCGTCGGGGGTCTACGAATGAAAAACTGTTTTTT.